Included here is one TCR beta chain sequence, with context. Its antigen remains unidentified. RNA transcripts provided the template for amplifying TCR beta CDR3 regions. HTBI primers were employed in first-round RT-PCR, then a second-round multiplex PCR followed. TCRdb passed the multiplex PCR reads through MiXCR, listing each CDR3 protein once. The table has roughly 160,000 distinct CDR3 sequences, 30% to 45% seen once. This entry belongs to a study of Graves' ophthalmopathy and Graves' hyperthyroidism. Findings and caveats of the study: Blood also carried most expanded thyroid clonotypes exceeding 0.001 frequency. Cross-validated, the 13-signature model showed 87.88%/81.08% sensitivity/specificity, and 80%/75% in the test set.

Other autoimmune diseases, uncontrolled infections, pregnancy or lactation excluded patients from enrollment. The diagnosis combined clinical symptoms, thyroxine, TRAb, thyroid ultrasound and orbital computed tomography scans. CDR1 and CDR2 from the germline V gene are MNHEY and SVGEGT. CDR3 size: 14 residues. Trimming removed 4 bases at V and 1 base at J, with 11 bases between. This receptor was taken from a man aged 30-40 years with Graves' ophthalmopathy. The chain has TRBV6-2 or TRBV6-3 and TRBJ2-7; unclear D gene. The material sequenced was peripheral blood. CDR3 residues: CASSLSGGSYEQYF. The CDR3 bases are TGTGCCAGCAGTTTATCGGGCGGATCCTACGAGCAGTACTTC.